A single sample gave rise to the 15 T cell receptor beta chains below, sequenced in a study of beta chain features in type 1 diabetes. cDNA synthesis used the whole RNA isolate, giving expressed TCRB sequences. Using immunoSEQ multiplex PCR, the repertoire was profiled, and TCRdb retains in-frame clones only, with some absent. Among 130,000 or so clones listed, around a tenth were seen once. Sequencing was done on a sample of central memory CD4+ T cells from blood. The receptors stem from a middle-aged woman in good health.

This clone came up a few times. The J gene is TRBJ2-6, the V gene TRBV7-6; 9 bases are a match to TRBD1. CDR1 is SGHVS and CDR2 is FNYEAQ in the germline V gene. This CDR3 region has 16 residues. After removal of 3 bases from V and 0 bases from J, the junction contained 0 bases not matched to a gene. The CDR3 loop is CASSLTGGSGANVLTF. In DNA, the CDR3 is TGTGCCAGCAGCTTGACAGGGGGCTCTGGGGCCAACGTCCTGACTTTC.

This clone was found a few times. The chain joins TRBV18 to TRBJ2-2; D not certain. The V and J ends lost 3 bases and 2 bases respectively, with 7 bases between them. This CDR3 is built from 14 residues. Germline V CDR1 and CDR2: KGHSH, LQKENI. CDR3 nucleotide sequence: TGTGCCAGCTCACCCTTCCCCAACACCGGGGAGCTGTTTTTT. Its protein product is CASSPFPNTGELFF. Together with reference TRBV18 and TRBJ2-2, the CDR3 gives the full variable domain: NAGVMQNPRHLVRRRGQEARLRCSPMKGHSHVYWYRQLPEEGLKFMVYLQKENIIDESGMPKERFSAEFPKEGPSILRIQQVVRGDSAAYFCASSPFPNTGELFFGEGSRLTVL.

The chain joins TRBV5-1 to TRBJ1-2, with 7 bases lining up with TRBD1. This CDR3 region has 15 residues. Germline CDR1 and CDR2: SGHRS and YFSETQ. The V and J ends lost 3 bases and 1 base, in that order; junction bases with no gene match: 6. CDR3 sequence: CASSSGQDLNYGYTF. The CDR3 bases are TGCGCCAGCAGCTCCGGACAGGACCTTAACTATGGCTACACCTTC.

The rearrangement links TRBV6-1 to TRBJ2-5; D unresolved. The germline V gene has CDR1 MNHNS and CDR2 SASEGT. There are 13 residues in the CDR3. V lost 4 bases and J lost 5, with 11 bases in between. The CDR3 protein is CASSVTELETQYF. CDR3 DNA sequence: TGTGCCAGCAGTGTAACCGAGCTCGAGACCCAGTACTTC.

This clone was observed a handful of times. This chain uses TRBV9 with TRBJ1-5; D is undetermined. Germline CDR1 SGDLS, CDR2 YYNGEE. V lost 4 bases to trimming and J lost 6 bases, with 17 bases between them. The CDR3 is 15 amino acids. The CDR3 nucleotides are TGTGCCAGCAGCTTCTCGGCGACTGACCCTCAGCCCCAGCATTTT. Protein product: CASSFSATDPQPQHF.

This clone came up many times. This chain links TRBV6-1 with TRBJ2-7, with TRBD1 matching 9 bases. Unmatched junction bases numbered 5, after V lost 8 bases and J lost 9 bases. Germline V CDR1 and CDR2: MNHNS, SASEGT. The CDR3 covers 11 residues. The CDR3 DNA sequence: TGTGCCAGCGGAACAGGGGGCGCGCAGTACTTC. Protein product: CASGTGGAQYF.

The genes are TRBV11-2 and TRBJ2-5; 12 bases agree with TRBD2. CDR3 size: 17 residues. Germline trimming cut 1 base from V and 4 bases from J; bases unmatched to any gene: 7. Per germline, CDR1 SGHAT and CDR2 FQNNGV. The CDR3, as DNA: TGTGCCAGCAGCTTAGGGGCTAGCGGGGGGGCCAGAGAGACCCAGTACTTC. Its protein product is CASSLGASGGARETQYF.

In this sample, this clone turned up a few times. This chain links TRBV7-2 with TRBJ2-7; the D gene is possibly TRBD1 (6 bases). The length of the CDR3 is 15 residues. The germline V gene encodes CDR1 SGHTA and CDR2 FQGNSA. Trimming shortened V by 5 bases and J by 7 bases, and 21 bases separated the two germline ends. The CDR3 nucleotides are TGTGCCAGCAGCCAAGCCTCTGGACAGACGGAGGAGCAGTACTTC. It specifies CASSQASGQTEEQYF.

The V call is TRBV6-1, the J call TRBJ1-2, with TRBD1 identical over 10 bases. CDR1 is MNHNS, CDR2 SASEGT, per germline. Germline trimming cut 7 bases from V and 4 bases from J; bases unmatched to any gene: 6. The CDR3 totals 14 residues. CDR3 sequence: CASIQGQGTYGYTF. Written as DNA, the CDR3 is TGTGCCAGCATCCAGGGACAGGGGACCTATGGCTACACCTTC.

The chain couples TRBV18 to TRBJ1-2; the D is unclear. The germline V gene has CDR1 KGHSH and CDR2 LQKENI. Trimming pared 4 bases from V and 8 bases from J, leaving 17 bases between. CDR3 length: 14 amino acids. The CDR3 DNA reads TGTGCCAGCTCACGTTTCGACGAGTCGGGAGGCTACACCTTC. This encodes CASSRFDESGGYTF.

This clone was recorded many times. The V call is TRBV7-9, the J call TRBJ1-4, with D unresolved. Germline CDR1 is SEHNR and CDR2 is FQNEAQ (reference sequence). The CDR3 loop spans 14 amino acids. The V end lost 5 bases, the J end lost 5 bases, and 12 bases lay between the germline ends. CDR3 residues: CASSPATENEKLFF. CDR3 coding DNA: TGTGCCAGCAGCCCAGCGACGGAAAATGAAAAACTGTTTTTT.

This clone was observed a handful of times. The chain couples TRBV5-4 to TRBJ2-3, with a weak D call TRBD2 (7 bases). Germline CDR1 reads SGHNT; CDR2 reads YYREEE (reference sequence). V lost 2 bases to trimming and J lost 5 bases, with 12 bases between them. This CDR3 spans 14 amino acids. CDR3 in DNA: TGTGCCAGCAGCTTCGGGGGGCAAAGAGATACGCAGTATTTT. Translated: CASSFGGQRDTQYF.

This clone was detected many times. The rearrangement uses TRBV6-1 and TRBJ1-5, with TRBD1 as a possible D gene (6 bases). The length of the CDR3 is 16 residues. CDR1 and CDR2 (germline): MNHNS, SASEGT. The ends were cut back, 2 bases at V and 1 base at J, with 12 bases in the middle. The CDR3 DNA sequence: TGTGCCAGCAGTGAAAGAAGAGGGGGAAGCAATCAGCCCCAGCATTTT. Protein product: CASSERRGGSNQPQHF.

This clone was seen only a few times. The chain recombines TRBV6-1 with TRBJ2-2; D remains ambiguous. The CDR3 extends over 14 amino acids. V lost 6 bases to trimming and J lost 1 base, with 9 bases between them. Germline CDR1 is MNHNS and CDR2 is SASEGT. In nucleotides, the CDR3 is TGTGCCAGCAGCCGGCGGTTGAACACCGGGGAGCTGTTTTTT. It is translated as CASSRRLNTGELFF.

This clone appeared a few times. The chain recombines TRBV5-4 with TRBJ2-3; TRBD2 agrees at 8 bases. Germline V lookup: CDR1 SGHNT, CDR2 YYREEE (reference sequence). Unmatched junction bases numbered 16, after V lost 3 bases and J lost 7 bases. The CDR3 loop spans 17 amino acids. The CDR3 DNA is TGTGCCAGCAGCTCGGCGCTAGCGGGTGTCGCGACGAATACGCAGTATTTT. It yields the protein CASSSALAGVATNTQYF.